This TCR beta chain came from a study of blood T cell repertoires in COVID-19. About the research overall: Samples taken during acute and convalescent COVID-19 were collected in the United States, Italy and Spain. T cells, B-cell-depleted T cells, or PBMCs supplied cDNA or gDNA.

This clone showed up just once. This CDR3 comprises 15 residues. CDR1 and CDR2 from the germline V gene are MNHEY and SVGAGI. Unmatched junction bases numbered 3, after V lost 4 bases and J lost 1 base. Profiled with immunoSEQ multiplex PCR; TCRdb holds only in-frame clones, not every one. The sample shows just under 250,000 clones, approximately 83% of them seen only once. This receptor was identified in a woman between 25 and 40 years old who had recovered from COVID-19. The chain carries TRBV6-5 and TRBJ2-7, with TRBD2 identical over 11 bases. Specimen: peripheral blood. The CDR3 spells CASSSLAGGSYEQYF. The DNA of the CDR3 is TGTGCCAGCAGTTCATTAGCGGGGGGGTCCTACGAGCAGTACTTC.